The 10 T cell receptor beta chains reported below all come from one sample, sequenced in a study of ipilimumab plus nivolumab after autologous stem cell transplantation. Method: immunoSEQ multiplex PCR; TCRdb's copy keeps in-frame clones and lacks some. The sample yields fewer than 25,000 clones, around 81% seen once. The sequencing used PBMCs, collected in a trial of ipilimumab plus nivolumab as post-transplant consolidation. All receptors come from a male donor with diffuse large B-cell lymphoma.

The rearrangement uses TRBV2 and TRBJ1-1, with TRBD1 matching over 11 bases. In germline, CDR1 is SNHLY, CDR2 FYNNEI. After removal of 3 bases from V and 0 bases from J, the junction contained 3 bases not matched to a gene. The CDR3 is made up of 16 amino acids. The CDR3 DNA follows: TGTGCCAGCAGTGAGAGGGACAGGGGGGTGAACACTGAAGCTTTCTTT. Translated, it gives CASSERDRGVNTEAFF.

This clone was found once. The V gene is TRBV4-3, the J gene TRBJ1-1; 7 nucleotides agree with TRBD1. There are 15 residues in the CDR3. With 0 bases clipped from V and 3 bases from J, the junction kept 4 bases outside the gene matches. Germline V gene lookup returns CDR1 LGHNA and CDR2 YSLEER. The CDR3 bases are TGCGCCAGCAGCCAAGAAGGCAGGGGGGACACTGAAGCTTTCTTT. The encoded protein is CASSQEGRGDTEAFF.

The chain couples TRBV19 to TRBJ1-2; D ambiguous. This CDR3 region has 16 residues. CDR1 and CDR2 (germline): LNHDA, SQIVND (reference sequence). Trimming pared 0 bases from V and 2 bases from J, leaving 13 bases between. CDR3 loop: CASSIDVSGRNYGYTF. The DNA for the CDR3 is TGTGCCAGTAGTATAGATGTTTCAGGCAGAAACTATGGCTACACCTTC. The variable domain in full, completed from reference TRBV19 and TRBJ1-2, reads DGGITQSPKYLFRKEGQNVTLSCEQNLNHDAMYWYRQDPGQGLRLIYYSQIVNDFQKGDIAEGYSVSREKKESFPLTVTSAQKNPTAFYLCASSIDVSGRNYGYTFGSGTRLTVV.

V is TRBV6-1 and J is TRBJ1-1; D perhaps matches TRBD1 (6 bases). Germline-derived CDR1 and CDR2 are MNHNS and SASEGT. This CDR3 has 12 residues. The V and J ends lost 2 bases and 10 bases respectively, with 11 bases between them. CDR3 DNA: TGTGCCAGCAGTGAATACCCAGGGGCAGCTTTCTTT. Translation: CASSEYPGAAFF.

CDR3 sequence: CASSGLTKNTYEQYF. Written as DNA, the CDR3 is TGTGCCAGCAGCGGCCTAACTAAAAACACCTACGAGCAGTACTTC. V gene TRBV13 combines with J gene TRBJ2-7, with D unclear. Trimming took off 5 bases at V and 2 bases at J, with 16 bases between the two ends. Germline V gene lookup returns CDR1 PRHDT and CDR2 FYEKMQ (reference sequence). The length of the CDR3 is 15 residues.

This rearrangement joins TRBV28 to TRBJ2-7; D ambiguous. Trimming stripped 3 bases from V and 1 base from J, with 13 bases between. CDR3 length: 15 residues. Germline V gene data show CDR1 as MDHEN and CDR2 as SYDVKM. The CDR3 reads CASSFGQVPSYEQYF. The DNA of the CDR3 is TGTGCCAGCAGTTTCGGTCAGGTCCCTTCCTACGAGCAGTACTTC.

This rearrangement joins TRBV7-2 to TRBJ1-2; 9 bases line up with TRBD1. The CDR3 has 15 amino acids. V lost 5 bases to trimming and J lost 5 bases; unmatched junction nucleotides: 9. CDR1 and CDR2 (germline): SGHTA, FQGNSA. The CDR3 coding sequence is TGTGCCAGCAGCAGGGAACCGGGACAGGGATATGGCTACACCTTC. This translates into CASSREPGQGYGYTF.

Here the CDR3 DNA reads TGCGCCAGCAGCCAAGTGGGATTGAGCCGGGGCTATGGCTACACCTTC. It translates to CASSQVGLSRGYGYTF. V and J are TRBV4-1 and TRBJ1-2; no clear D gene. CDR1 MGHRA and CDR2 YSYEKL come from the germline V gene. The CDR3 spans 16 residues. The V gene lost 1 base and the J gene lost 4 bases, with 16 bases spanning the gap.

This chain links TRBV19 with TRBJ2-3; 12 bases agree with TRBD2. The V and J ends lost 6 bases and 6 bases, in that order; junction bases with no gene match: 4. The CDR3 length is 14 residues. Per germline, CDR1 LNHDA and CDR2 SQIVND (reference sequence). CDR3 protein: CASRTGLAGDTQYF. CDR3 DNA: TGTGCCAGTAGGACGGGACTAGCGGGCGATACGCAGTATTTT.

CDR3 loop: CASSTDRGWGEAFF. The CDR3 coding sequence is TGTGCCAGCAGTACGGATAGGGGTTGGGGAGAAGCTTTCTTT. The J gene is TRBJ1-1, the V gene TRBV2; the D gene is possibly TRBD1 (5 bases). CDR1 SNHLY and CDR2 FYNNEI come from the germline V gene. This CDR3 has 14 amino acids. Trimming pared 5 bases from V and 8 bases from J, leaving 18 bases between.